The sequence of this TCR beta chain was determined in a study of immune evolution from preneoplasia to lung adenocarcinoma. Study-wide context: HLA loss of heterozygosity: around 6.5% AIS, approximately 15% MIA, about 35% ADC, none AAH.

Clones were sequenced by immunoSEQ multiplex PCR, and TCRdb holds only the in-frame ones, with some missing. The table includes 2,000 to 2,500 clones, more than 80% detected once. A remark on this clone: Its cognate antigen is unknown.

Resections took place in Japan or China from about 2013 to 2017. Histologic diagnosis was independently verified by two lung pathologists. Findings and limits, study-wide: Later-stage lesions appeared to have more T cells, more diversity, less clonality.

CDR3 size: 15 residues. V gave up 1 base and J gave up 0 bases, with 10 bases separating them. Germline V gives CDR1 KGHSH, CDR2 LQKENI. This clonotype originated in a person aged 65-85 years with lung adenocarcinoma. The material sequenced was FFPE lung adenocarcinoma in situ tissue. V and J are TRBV18 and TRBJ2-7; D unresolved. CDR3 region: CASSPLQTSSYEQYF. CDR3 bases: TGTGCCAGCTCACCACTCCAAACAAGCTCCTACGAGCAGTACTTC.